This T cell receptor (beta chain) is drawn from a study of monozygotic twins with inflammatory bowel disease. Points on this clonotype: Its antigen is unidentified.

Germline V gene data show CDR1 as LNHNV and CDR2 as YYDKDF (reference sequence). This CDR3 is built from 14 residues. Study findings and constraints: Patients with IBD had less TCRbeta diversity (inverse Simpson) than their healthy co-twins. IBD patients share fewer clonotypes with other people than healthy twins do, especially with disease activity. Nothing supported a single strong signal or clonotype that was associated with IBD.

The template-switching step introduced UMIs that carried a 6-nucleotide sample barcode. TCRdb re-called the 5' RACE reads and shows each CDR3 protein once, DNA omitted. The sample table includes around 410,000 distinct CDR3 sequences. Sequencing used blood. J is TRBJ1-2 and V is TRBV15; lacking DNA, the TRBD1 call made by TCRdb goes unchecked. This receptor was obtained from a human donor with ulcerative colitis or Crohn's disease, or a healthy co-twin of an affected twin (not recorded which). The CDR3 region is CATSSRQGVRGYTF. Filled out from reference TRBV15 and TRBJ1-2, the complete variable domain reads DAMVIQNPRYQVTQFGKPVTLSCSQTLNHNVMYWYQQKSSQAPKLLFHYYDKDFNNEADTPDNFQSRRPNTSFCFLDIRSPGLGDTAMYLCATSSRQGVRGYTFGSGTRLTVV.